The source of this T cell receptor beta chain is a study of blood T cells in healthy people across ages. Study background: Template switching recovered approximately one barcoded beta molecule for every two T cells. Study-wide findings and caveats: Compared with aged donors, long-lived donors showed fewer expanded clones, suggesting selection.

The extraction recovered at least 6 micrograms of total RNA per sample. A second roughly 7 to 12 cycle PCR used barcoded and J-beta primers. MiXCR, run by TCRdb on the 5' RACE reads, gives a single entry per CDR3 protein. The table lists around 1.5 million distinct CDR3 sequences, 42% of them singletons. Comment on this clonotype: Its target is not known.

The germline V gene has CDR1 SGHKS and CDR2 YYEKEE (reference sequence). J lost 5 bases, V lost 3 bases, and 9 bases had no gene match. The CDR3 is made up of 15 amino acids. Sequenced sample: blood. This TCR was recovered from a young woman in good health. This chain links TRBV5-5 with TRBJ2-3; the match to TRBD2 covers 7 bases. CDR3 protein: CASSSGTTKIDTQYF. Here the CDR3 DNA reads TGTGCCAGCAGCTCGGGGACTACCAAGATAGATACGCAGTATTTT.